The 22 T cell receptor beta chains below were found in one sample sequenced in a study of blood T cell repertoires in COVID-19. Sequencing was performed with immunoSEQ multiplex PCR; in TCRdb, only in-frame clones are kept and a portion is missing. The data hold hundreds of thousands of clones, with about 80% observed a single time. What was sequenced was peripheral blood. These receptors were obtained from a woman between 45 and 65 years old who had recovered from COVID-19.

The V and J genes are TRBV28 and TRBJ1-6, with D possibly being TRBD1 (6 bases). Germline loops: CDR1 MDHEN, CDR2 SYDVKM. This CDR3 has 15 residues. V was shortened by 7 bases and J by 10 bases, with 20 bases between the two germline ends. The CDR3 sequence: CASITPQGSESPLHF. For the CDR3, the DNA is TGTGCCAGCATTACCCCACAGGGTTCGGAGTCACCCCTCCACTTT.

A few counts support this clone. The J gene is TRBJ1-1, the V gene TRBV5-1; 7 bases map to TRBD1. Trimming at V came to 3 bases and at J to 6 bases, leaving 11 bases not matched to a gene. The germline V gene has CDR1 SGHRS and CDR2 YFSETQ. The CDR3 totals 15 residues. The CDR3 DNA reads TGCGCCAGCAGCTCCGACAGGGTAACATCCCCTGAAGCTTTCTTT. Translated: CASSSDRVTSPEAFF.

As DNA, the CDR3 is TGTGCCAGCAGTCCCGGACAGGAAAAGAACTCCTACGAGCAGTACTTC. Its protein product is CASSPGQEKNSYEQYF. V is TRBV27 and J is TRBJ2-7, with TRBD1 identical over 7 bases. The V segment lost 5 bases and the J segment 0 bases; nucleotides outside the gene matches: 10. Germline V CDR1 and CDR2: MNHEY, SMNVEV (reference sequence). The CDR3 has 16 residues.

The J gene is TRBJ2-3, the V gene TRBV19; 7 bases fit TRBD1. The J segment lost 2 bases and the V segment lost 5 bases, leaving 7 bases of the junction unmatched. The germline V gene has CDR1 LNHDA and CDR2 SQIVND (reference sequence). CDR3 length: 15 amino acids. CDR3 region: CASSPSTGLTDTQYF. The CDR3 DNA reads TGTGCCAGTAGTCCCTCGACAGGGCTCACAGATACGCAGTATTTT.

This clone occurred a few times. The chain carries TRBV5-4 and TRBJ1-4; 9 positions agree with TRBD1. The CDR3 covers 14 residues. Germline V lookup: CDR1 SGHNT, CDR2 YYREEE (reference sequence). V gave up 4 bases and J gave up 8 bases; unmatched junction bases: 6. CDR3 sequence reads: CASSRGQGREKLFF. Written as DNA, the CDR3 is TGTGCCAGCAGCCGCGGACAGGGGAGGGAAAAACTGTTTTTT.

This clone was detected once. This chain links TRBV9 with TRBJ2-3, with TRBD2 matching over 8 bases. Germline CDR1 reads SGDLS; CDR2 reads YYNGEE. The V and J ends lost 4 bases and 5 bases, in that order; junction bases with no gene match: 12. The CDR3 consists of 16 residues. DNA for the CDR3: TGTGCCAGCAGCCCAAGGGCGGGAGGTAGAGGAGATACGCAGTATTTT. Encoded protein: CASSPRAGGRGDTQYF.

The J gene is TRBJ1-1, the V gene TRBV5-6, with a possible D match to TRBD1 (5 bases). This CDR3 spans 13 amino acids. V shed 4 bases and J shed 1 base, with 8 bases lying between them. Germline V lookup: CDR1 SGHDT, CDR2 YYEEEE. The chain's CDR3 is CASSETANTEAFF. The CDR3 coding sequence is TGTGCCAGCAGCGAGACAGCGAACACTGAAGCTTTCTTT.

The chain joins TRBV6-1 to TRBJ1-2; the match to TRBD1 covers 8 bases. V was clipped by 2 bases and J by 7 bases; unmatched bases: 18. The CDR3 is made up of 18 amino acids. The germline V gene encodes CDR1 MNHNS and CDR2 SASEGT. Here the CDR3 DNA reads TGTGCCAGCAGTGAATGGAGGACAGGGCTCATCGTGCGGGGTGGCTACACCTTC. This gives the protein CASSEWRTGLIVRGGYTF.

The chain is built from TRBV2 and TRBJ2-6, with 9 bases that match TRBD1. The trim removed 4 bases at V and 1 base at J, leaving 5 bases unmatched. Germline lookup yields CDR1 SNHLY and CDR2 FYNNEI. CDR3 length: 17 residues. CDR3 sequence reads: CASSAGQGRSGANVLTF. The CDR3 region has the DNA TGTGCCAGCAGTGCCGGACAGGGGCGGTCTGGGGCCAACGTCCTGACTTTC.

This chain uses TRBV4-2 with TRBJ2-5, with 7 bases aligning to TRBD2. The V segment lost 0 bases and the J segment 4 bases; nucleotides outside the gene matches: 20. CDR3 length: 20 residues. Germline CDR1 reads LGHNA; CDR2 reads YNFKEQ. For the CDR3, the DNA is TGTGCCAGCAGCCAAGATCCGAAGGGTAGCGGGCGGCCGGGGGGAGAGACCCAGTACTTC. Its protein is CASSQDPKGSGRPGGETQYF.

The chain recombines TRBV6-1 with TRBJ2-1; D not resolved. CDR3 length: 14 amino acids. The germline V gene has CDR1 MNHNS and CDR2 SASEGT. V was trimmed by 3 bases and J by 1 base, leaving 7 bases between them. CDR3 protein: CASSDSKSYNEQFF. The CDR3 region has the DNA TGTGCCAGCAGTGATAGCAAGTCCTACAATGAGCAGTTCTTC.

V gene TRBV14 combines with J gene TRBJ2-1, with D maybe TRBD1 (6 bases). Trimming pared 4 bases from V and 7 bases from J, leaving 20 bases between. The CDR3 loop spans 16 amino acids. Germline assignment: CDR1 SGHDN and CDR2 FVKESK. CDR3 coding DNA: TGTGCCAGCAGCCTTTTCGGACAGATACGCCGGAATGAGCAGTTCTTC. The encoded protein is CASSLFGQIRRNEQFF. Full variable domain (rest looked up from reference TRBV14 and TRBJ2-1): EAGVTQFPSHSVIEKGQTVTLRCDPISGHDNLYWYRRVMGKEIKFLLHFVKESKQDESGMPNNRFLAERTGGTYSTLKVQPAELEDSGVYFCASSLFGQIRRNEQFFGPGTRLTVL.

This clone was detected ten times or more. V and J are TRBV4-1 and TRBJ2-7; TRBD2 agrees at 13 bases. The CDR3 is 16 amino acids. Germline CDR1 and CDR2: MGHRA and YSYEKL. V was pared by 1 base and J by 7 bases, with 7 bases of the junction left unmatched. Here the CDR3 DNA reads TGCGCCAGCAGCCAAGTTGGGACTAGCGGGATCAGGGAGCAGTACTTC. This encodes CASSQVGTSGIREQYF.

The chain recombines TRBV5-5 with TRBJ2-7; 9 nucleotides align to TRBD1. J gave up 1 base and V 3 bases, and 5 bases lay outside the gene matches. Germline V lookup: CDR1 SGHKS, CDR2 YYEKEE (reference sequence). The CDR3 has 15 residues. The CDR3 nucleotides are TGTGCCAGCAGCTGGGGACAGGGCGGATCCTACGAGCAGTACTTC. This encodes CASSWGQGGSYEQYF.

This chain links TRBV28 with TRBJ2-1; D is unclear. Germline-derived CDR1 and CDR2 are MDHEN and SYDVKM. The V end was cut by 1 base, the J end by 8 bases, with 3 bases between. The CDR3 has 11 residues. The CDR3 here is CASSLLDEQFF. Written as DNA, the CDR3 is TGTGCCAGCAGTTTATTAGATGAGCAGTTCTTC.

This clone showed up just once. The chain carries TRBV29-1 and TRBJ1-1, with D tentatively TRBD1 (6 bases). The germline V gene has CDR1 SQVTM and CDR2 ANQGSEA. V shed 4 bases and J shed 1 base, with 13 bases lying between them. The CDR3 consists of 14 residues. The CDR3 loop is CSVARGGANTEAFF. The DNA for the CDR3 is TGCAGCGTTGCTCGGGGGGGGGCGAACACTGAAGCTTTCTTT.

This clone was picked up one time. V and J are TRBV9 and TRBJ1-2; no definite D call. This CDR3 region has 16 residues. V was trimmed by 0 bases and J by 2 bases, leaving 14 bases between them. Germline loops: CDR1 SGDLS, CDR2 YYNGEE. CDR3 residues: CASSVEPTGGNYGYTF. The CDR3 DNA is TGTGCCAGCAGCGTAGAGCCCACTGGAGGCAACTATGGCTACACCTTC. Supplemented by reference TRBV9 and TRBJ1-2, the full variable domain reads DSGVTQTPKHLITATGQRVTLRCSPRSGDLSVYWYQQSLDQGLQFLIQYYNGEERAKGNILERFSAQQFPDLHSELNLSSLELGDSALYFCASSVEPTGGNYGYTFGSGTRLTVV.

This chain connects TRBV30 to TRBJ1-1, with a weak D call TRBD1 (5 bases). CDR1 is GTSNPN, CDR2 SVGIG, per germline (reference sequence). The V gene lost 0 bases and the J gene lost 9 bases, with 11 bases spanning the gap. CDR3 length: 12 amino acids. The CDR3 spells CAWSVLRGKAFF. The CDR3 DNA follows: TGTGCCTGGAGTGTACTACGGGGGAAAGCTTTCTTT.

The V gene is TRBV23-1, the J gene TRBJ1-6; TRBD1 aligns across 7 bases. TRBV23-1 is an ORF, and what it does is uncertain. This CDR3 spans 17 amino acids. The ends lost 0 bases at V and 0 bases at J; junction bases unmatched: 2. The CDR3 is CASSQSGQSSYNSPLHF. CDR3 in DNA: TGCGCCAGCAGTCAATCGGGACAGAGCTCCTATAATTCACCCCTCCACTTT.

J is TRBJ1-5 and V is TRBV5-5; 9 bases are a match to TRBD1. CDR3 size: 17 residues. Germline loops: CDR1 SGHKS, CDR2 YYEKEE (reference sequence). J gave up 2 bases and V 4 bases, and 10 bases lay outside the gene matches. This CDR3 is CASSRDRALSGNQPQHF. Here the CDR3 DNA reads TGTGCCAGCAGCCGGGACAGGGCCCTGTCGGGCAATCAGCCCCAGCATTTT.

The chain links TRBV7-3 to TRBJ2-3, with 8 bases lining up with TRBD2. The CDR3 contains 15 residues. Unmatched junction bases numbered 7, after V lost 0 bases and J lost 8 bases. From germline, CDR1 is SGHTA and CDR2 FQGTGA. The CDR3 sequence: CASSLTLIAGGTQYF. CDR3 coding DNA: TGTGCCAGCAGCTTAACCCTAATTGCGGGAGGTACGCAGTATTTT.

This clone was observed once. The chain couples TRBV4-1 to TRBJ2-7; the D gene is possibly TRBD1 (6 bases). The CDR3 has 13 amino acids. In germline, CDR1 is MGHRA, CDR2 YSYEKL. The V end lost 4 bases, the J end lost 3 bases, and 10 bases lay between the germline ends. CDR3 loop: CASSRDRLYEQYF. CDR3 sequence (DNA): TGCGCCAGCAGCCGCGACAGGCTCTACGAGCAGTACTTC.